Following are 3 T cell receptor beta chains from one sample sequenced in a study of metastatic and nonmetastatic thyroid tumors. All patients reached thyroid surgery having received no treatment beforehand. Using MiXCR, TCRdb re-called clones from the PCR reads. The data hold roughly 63,000 clones, with about a sixth observed a single time. What was sequenced was blood. Receptors originate from a male donor with papillary thyroid cancer or a benign thyroid nodule (not recorded which). Some clones in this sample may be carry-over from other donors' samples.

The gene calls are TRBV20-1 and TRBJ2-2; 8 bases map to TRBD2. Germline CDR1 DFQATT, CDR2 SNEGSKA (reference sequence). The CDR3 length is 16 residues. The V and J ends lost 5 bases and 6 bases, in that order; junction bases with no gene match: 14. In nucleotides, the CDR3 is TGCAGTGCTTATATTCCGCGGGGGGCCGTAGCCGGGGAGCTGTTTTTT. Its translation: CSAYIPRGAVAGELFF.

This clone was picked up many times. V is TRBV27 and J is TRBJ2-5; 12 bases line up with TRBD2. CDR1 is MNHEY and CDR2 is SMNVEV in the germline V gene (reference sequence). This CDR3 spans 17 amino acids. V shed 3 bases, J shed 3 bases, and the junction held 8 bases outside the gene matches. In nucleotides, the CDR3 is TGTGCCAGCAGTTTCCCGACTAGCGGGGGAAGGGAAGAGACCCAGTACTTC. Protein: CASSFPTSGGREETQYF.

Comment on this clone: The CDR3 carries no conserved terminal phenylalanine or tryptophan, so it likely arises from a read error. The chain recombines TRBV6-4 with TRBJ2-7; D not certain. Trimming removed 4 bases at V and 9 bases at J, with 13 bases between. CDR3 size: 12 residues. Germline V CDR1 and CDR2: MRHNA, SNTAGT. The CDR3 protein is CASSVGLVRQYI. The CDR3 DNA follows: TGTGCCAGCAGTGTGGGGTTGGTTCGGCAGTACATC.